This entry describes one TCR beta chain. Following RNA extraction, reverse transcription yielded cDNA that acted as the sequencing template. TCRdb keeps only in-frame clones here, not all; method: immunoSEQ multiplex PCR. The sample gives 150,000 to 200,000 clones, more than 55% of which show up once; 1.3% is in the top ten. Treatment given: oral pan-JAK inhibitor, 5-10 mg twice daily. These data originate in a study of CD8+ T cells in alopecia areata. Trimming cost V 4 bases and J 5 bases, with 9 bases left between them. CDR1 is MNHNY and CDR2 is SVGAGI in the germline V gene (reference sequence). The CDR3 is made up of 13 amino acids.

The material sequenced was CD4+ T cells sorted from blood, taken around week 50, from a patient treated with tofacitinib. The gene calls are TRBV6-6 and TRBJ2-1; no definite D call. The receptor comes from a human donor with alopecia areata. DNA of the CDR3: TGTGCCAGCAGTTTATGGCGAGACAATGAGCAGTTCTTC. Amino acid sequence: CASSLWRDNEQFF.